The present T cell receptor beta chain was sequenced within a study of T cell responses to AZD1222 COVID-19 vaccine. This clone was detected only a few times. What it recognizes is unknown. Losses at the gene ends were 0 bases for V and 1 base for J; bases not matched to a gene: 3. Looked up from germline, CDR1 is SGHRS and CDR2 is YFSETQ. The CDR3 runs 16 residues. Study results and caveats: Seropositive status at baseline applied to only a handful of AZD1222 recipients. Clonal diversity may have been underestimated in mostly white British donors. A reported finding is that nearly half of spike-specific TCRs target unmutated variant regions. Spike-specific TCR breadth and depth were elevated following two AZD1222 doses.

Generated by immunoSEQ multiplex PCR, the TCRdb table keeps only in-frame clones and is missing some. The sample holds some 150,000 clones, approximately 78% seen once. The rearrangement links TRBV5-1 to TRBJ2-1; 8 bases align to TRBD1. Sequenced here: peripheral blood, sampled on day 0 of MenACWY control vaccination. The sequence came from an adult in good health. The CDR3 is CASSLGTGRSYNEQFF. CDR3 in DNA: TGCGCCAGCAGCTTGGGGACAGGGAGGTCCTACAATGAGCAGTTCTTC.